This entry lists 18 T cell receptor beta chains sequenced from one sample in a study of PD-L1 blockade in urothelial cancer. TCRdb's copy holds only in-frame clones and misses some; the assay was immunoSEQ multiplex PCR. Of tens of thousands of clones in the sample, around 90% were seen once. The time point here: pretreatment peripheral blood. This material consisted of PBMCs, taken around atezolizumab (anti-PD-L1) treatment. The source is a man in his sixties with urothelial cancer.

This chain uses TRBV5-4 with TRBJ2-7, with D possibly being TRBD2 (6 bases). CDR1 is SGHNT, CDR2 YYREEE, per germline (reference sequence). This CDR3 comprises 17 residues. V was trimmed by 4 bases and J by 0 bases, leaving 20 bases between them. CDR3 region: CASSQEIRGLSSYEQYF. Written as DNA, the CDR3 is TGTGCCAGCAGCCAAGAAATCCGGGGGTTAAGCTCCTACGAGCAGTACTTC.

The V and J genes are TRBV18 and TRBJ2-5, with unresolved D. CDR3 size: 11 residues. Germline V CDR1 and CDR2: KGHSH, LQKENI. V lost 3 bases and J 5 bases, leaving 4 bases between the germline ends. The CDR3 nucleotides are TGTGCCAGCTCACCCGGGGAGACCCAGTACTTC. Its protein product is CASSPGETQYF.

CDR3 protein: CASSRASGGAEQPQHF. The CDR3 nucleotides read TGTGCCAGCAGTCGAGCCTCAGGGGGCGCGGAGCAGCCCCAGCATTTT. The V and J genes are TRBV2 and TRBJ1-5, with 8 positions matching TRBD1. Germline V gene data show CDR1 as SNHLY and CDR2 as FYNNEI. V shed 5 bases and J 7 bases; nucleotides not matched to a gene: 13. This CDR3 is 16 amino acids long.

The gene calls are TRBV7-6 and TRBJ2-2; 8 bases fit TRBD2. This CDR3 has 20 amino acids. V lost 2 bases and J lost 0; bases outside the gene matches: 14. CDR1 is SGHVS, CDR2 FNYEAQ, per germline. The CDR3 nucleotides read TGTGCCAGCAGCTTACAGGGTAGCGGGAATAGCTATACGAACACCGGGGAGCTGTTTTTT. Translation gives CASSLQGSGNSYTNTGELFF. Using reference TRBV7-6 and TRBJ2-2 for the parts outside the CDR3, the full variable domain is GAGVSQSPRYKVTKRGQDVALRCDPISGHVSLYWYRQALGQGPEFLTYFNYEAQQDKSGLPNDRFSAERPEGSISTLTIQRTEQRDSAMYRCASSLQGSGNSYTNTGELFFGEGSRLTVL.

This chain connects TRBV6-5 to TRBJ1-5; D is perhaps TRBD1 (5 bases). CDR1 and CDR2 (germline): MNHEY, SVGAGI. CDR3 length equals 15 residues. V was clipped by 5 bases and J by 1 base, with 12 bases between them. The CDR3 reads CASSQTGTSNQPQHF. Here the CDR3 DNA reads TGTGCCAGCAGTCAAACAGGTACGAGCAATCAGCCCCAGCATTTT.

V and J are TRBV28 and TRBJ1-3, with a tentative D call TRBD1 (5 bases). The CDR3 is 16 amino acids. Germline CDR1 MDHEN, CDR2 SYDVKM. V lost 4 bases and J 4 bases, leaving 17 bases between the germline ends. The CDR3 DNA follows: TGTGCCAGCAGTTACCCCGATGCAGGGTCAGGAAACACCATATATTTT. Translation: CASSYPDAGSGNTIYF.

The CDR3 here is CASSESGLTGGKETQYF. DNA for the CDR3: TGCGCCAGCAGTGAGTCGGGTCTCACAGGGGGGAAAGAGACCCAGTACTTC. The chain carries TRBV10-1 and TRBJ2-5; 8 nucleotides line up with TRBD1. This CDR3 contains 17 residues. Germline CDR1 is WNHNN and CDR2 is SYGVQD (reference sequence). Germline trimming cut 0 bases from V and 3 bases from J; bases unmatched to any gene: 9.

V is TRBV19 and J is TRBJ1-6; no clear D gene. The CDR3 contains 13 residues. Deletions cut 6 bases from V and 6 bases from J, with 9 bases between. The V gene's germline CDR1 is LNHDA and CDR2 SQIVND (reference sequence). The CDR3 DNA reads as TGTGCCAGTAGCCTCAGTCGTAATTCACCCCTCCACTTT. It yields the protein CASSLSRNSPLHF.

V gene TRBV30 combines with J gene TRBJ1-1; D is perhaps TRBD1 (5 bases). The CDR3 contains 15 residues. CDR1 GTSNPN and CDR2 SVGIG come from the germline V gene (reference sequence). Trimming took off 5 bases at V and 0 bases at J, with 16 bases between the two ends. The CDR3 nucleotides are TGTGCCTGGTACTCGGGGGTTGGGTTGAACACTGAAGCTTTCTTT. This encodes CAWYSGVGLNTEAFF.

The chain has TRBV11-1 and TRBJ2-5; 12 bases match TRBD2. The CDR3 loop spans 15 amino acids. V gave up 3 bases and J gave up 5 bases; unmatched junction bases: 4. The germline gives CDR1 SGHAT, CDR2 FQDESV (reference sequence). The CDR3 DNA sequence: TGTGCCAGCAGCTTCAGGACTAGCGGGGAGGAGACCCAGTACTTC. Amino acid sequence: CASSFRTSGEETQYF.

This chain links TRBV5-1 with TRBJ1-6; the match to TRBD1 covers 7 bases. There are 16 residues in the CDR3. With V trimmed by 3 bases and J by 6 bases, 9 bases remained unmatched. Germline-derived CDR1 and CDR2 are SGHRS and YFSETQ. The CDR3 loop is CASSSQPGGSNSPLHF. The CDR3, as DNA: TGCGCCAGCAGCTCTCAACCAGGGGGTAGTAATTCACCCCTCCACTTT.

The rearrangement links TRBV7-2 to TRBJ2-3, with 10 bases aligning to TRBD2. This CDR3 has 18 amino acids. Germline V lookup: CDR1 SGHTA, CDR2 FQGNSA. Losses at the gene ends were 5 bases for V and 1 base for J; bases not matched to a gene: 12. The CDR3 DNA reads TGTGCCAGCAGCCCCCTGCCAGCGGGAGGGAGGGGCACAGATACGCAGTATTTT. This gives the protein CASSPLPAGGRGTDTQYF.

This chain connects TRBV25-1 to TRBJ2-3, with 8 bases aligning to TRBD1. Germline V gene sequence: CDR1 MGHDK, CDR2 SYGVNS. Trimming cost V 7 bases and J 2 bases; bases outside gene matches: 5. This CDR3 spans 14 amino acids. The CDR3 region is CASNRGAPTDTQYF. The CDR3 DNA reads TGTGCCAGCAACAGGGGGGCCCCCACAGATACGCAGTATTTT.

This chain joins TRBV21-1 and TRBJ2-4; the DNA was not compared with TRBD2, the D call given in the table. TRBV21-1 represents a pseudogene. The CDR3 spans 19 residues. The CDR3 coding sequence is TGTGCCAGCAGCAAAGGCGGGTTTCGTTCGGTGCGGGCCAAAAACATTCAGTACTTC. This gives the protein CASSKGGFRSVRAKNIQYF.

The chain links TRBV30 to TRBJ2-1, with 10 bases identical to TRBD2. The CDR3 covers 14 residues. Unmatched junction bases numbered 3, after V lost 0 bases and J lost 7 bases. Germline V gene data show CDR1 as GTSNPN and CDR2 as SVGIG (reference sequence). CDR3 bases: TGTGCCTGGAGTGTTACTAGCGGGACAAATGAGCAGTTCTTC. Amino acid sequence: CAWSVTSGTNEQFF.

This clone was counted a single time. The V call is TRBV30, the J call TRBJ1-2; no reliable D call. The CDR3 is 12 amino acids. The germline V gene has CDR1 GTSNPN and CDR2 SVGIG (reference sequence). V dropped 2 bases and J dropped 5 bases, with 9 bases sitting between them. The CDR3 is CAWSLGRYGYTF. The CDR3 DNA reads as TGTGCCTGGAGTTTGGGGAGGTATGGCTACACCTTC. Full variable domain (outside the CDR3, taken from reference TRBV30 and TRBJ1-2): SQTIHQWPATLVQPVGSPLSLECTVEGTSNPNLYWYRQAAGRGLQLLFYSVGIGQISSEVPQNLSASRPQDRQFILSSKKLLLSDSGFYLCAWSLGRYGYTFGSGTRLTVV.

In nucleotides, the CDR3 is TGTGCCAGCAGCCCCCAGTTCAAGCCCCAGCATTTT. Its protein is CASSPQFKPQHF. V and J are TRBV9 and TRBJ1-5; D uncertain. This CDR3 is built from 12 residues. Between the trimmed V and J ends, which lost 4 bases and 8 bases, there was a span of 10 bases. Germline CDR1 reads SGDLS; CDR2 reads YYNGEE.

This chain connects TRBV6-1 to TRBJ2-3; D unclear. The V end lost 7 bases, the J end lost 2 bases, and 10 bases lay between the germline ends. The CDR3 contains 13 residues. Germline lookup yields CDR1 MNHNS and CDR2 SASEGT. The CDR3 DNA is TGTGCCAGCAAAGCCCTCTCCACAGATACGCAGTATTTT. It codes for CASKALSTDTQYF.